This entry features one T cell receptor (beta chain) sequence. The CDR3 runs to 18 residues. Germline CDR1 and CDR2: LGHDT and YNNKEL (reference sequence). The V and J ends lost 1 base and 8 bases, in that order; junction bases with no gene match: 19. Original methodology: By means of reference gene primer amplification, nucleated cell counts were estimated. Repertoires were generated with immunoSEQ multiplex PCR, while TCRdb's copy carries only in-frame clones and drops some. Clone size and the V and J calls come from that table; the DNA yielded D and trimming. This table has 100,000 or so clones, roughly 82% appearing once. This specimen belongs to a study of blood T cell repertoires in COVID-19. Study background: Sample material is recorded as cDNA or gDNA derived from T cells, B-cell-depleted T cells, or PBMCs.

This receptor was identified in a man between 65 and 80 years old with active or convalescent COVID-19. The V call is TRBV3-1 (or the pseudogene TRBV3-2), the J call TRBJ1-2; 7 bases map to TRBD1. Input material: peripheral blood. This CDR3 reads CASSQGPKGLTGTSGYTF. In DNA, the CDR3 is TGTGCCAGCAGCCAAGGCCCTAAAGGGTTGACAGGGACCTCGGGCTACACCTTC.